This TCR beta chain was recovered during a study of T cells in localized non-small cell lung cancer. Study-level findings and limits: Higher T cell density in the blood was associated with longer overall survival, whereas higher adjacent-lung clonality associated with shorter survival.

As to this clone: Its target is not known.

Using immunoSEQ multiplex PCR, the repertoire was profiled, and TCRdb retains in-frame clones only, with some absent. The sample lists about 70,000 clones, about 90% occurring once. The CDR3 consists of 11 residues. CDR1 SNHLY and CDR2 FYNNEI come from the germline V gene. The V gene lost 8 bases and the J gene lost 7 bases, with 11 bases spanning the gap. The chain couples TRBV2 to TRBJ1-2; perhaps TRBD1 as D (5 bases). The material sequenced was peripheral blood, taken before any cancer treatment. The origin of this receptor is a male donor aged 60 or older with stage III squamous cell lung carcinoma. DNA of the CDR3: TGTGCCAGCGGCGGGGGGGGTGGCTACACCTTC. This translates into CASGGGGGYTF.